A selection of T cell receptor beta chains follows, all from one sample in a study of CD8+ T cells in alopecia areata. The protocol was immunoSEQ multiplex PCR, while the TCRdb copy is restricted to in-frame clones and leaves out a portion. The sample includes under 250,000 clones, under 75% of them seen just once. The material sequenced was CD4+ T cells sorted from blood, taken at week 4, from a patient treated with tofacitinib. Receptors were obtained from a human donor with alopecia areata. CDR3s include the opening cysteine and the closing phenylalanine or tryptophan. The order of the fields is V gene, J gene, D gene, clone size, CDR3 DNA, CDR3 protein. D genes are given only for firm matches. Size is stated for part of the rows, as once, few or many counts, or as a class when the clone is expanded.

v_call: TRBV4-3
j_call: TRBJ1-5
d_call: -
clone_size: -
cdr3_nt: TGCGCCAGCAGCCAGACAGTCGCTCAGCCCCAGCATTTT
cdr3_aa: CASSQTVAQPQHF

v_call: TRBV10-3
j_call: TRBJ2-1
d_call: -
clone_size: few
cdr3_nt: TGTGCCATCAGTGTAGACGGACCCTCCAATGAGCAGTTCTTC
cdr3_aa: CAISVDGPSNEQFF

v_call: TRBV13
j_call: TRBJ1-6
d_call: -
clone_size: -
cdr3_nt: TGTGCCAGCAGCTTAGAGGTCATCGGGAATTCACCCCTCCACTTT
cdr3_aa: CASSLEVIGNSPLHF

v_call: TRBV19
j_call: TRBJ1-5
d_call: -
clone_size: few
cdr3_nt: TGCGCCAGTACAACAGACAGAAATCAGCCCCAGCATTTT
cdr3_aa: CASTTDRNQPQHF

v_call: TRBV2
j_call: TRBJ2-7
d_call: -
clone_size: -
cdr3_nt: TGTGCCACCCAGGGTCCCGCTCCGGACGAGCAGTACTTC
cdr3_aa: CATQGPAPDEQYF

v_call: TRBV29-1
j_call: TRBJ1-1
d_call: -
clone_size: -
cdr3_nt: TGCAGCGTTGGCGGGGCTAACACTGAAGCTTTCTTT
cdr3_aa: CSVGGANTEAFF

v_call: TRBV30
j_call: TRBJ1-2
d_call: TRBD1
clone_size: -
cdr3_nt: TGTGCCTGGAGTGCGGACAGGGGGCTTGGCTACACCTTC
cdr3_aa: CAWSADRGLGYTF

v_call: TRBV2
j_call: TRBJ2-5
d_call: -
clone_size: -
cdr3_nt: TGTGCCAGCAGTGCGGGGCGGAAAGAGACCCAGTACTTC
cdr3_aa: CASSAGRKETQYF

v_call: TRBV29-1
j_call: TRBJ1-1
d_call: -
clone_size: few
cdr3_nt: TGCAGCGTAAAGGCAATTTCAACTGAAGCTTTCTTT
cdr3_aa: CSVKAISTEAFF

v_call: TRBV7-2
j_call: TRBJ1-1
d_call: -
clone_size: -
cdr3_nt: TGTGCCAGCACTCAAGGGGACGTAGGCGCTGAAGCTTTCTTT
cdr3_aa: CASTQGDVGAEAFF

v_call: TRBV7-2
j_call: TRBJ1-2
d_call: -
clone_size: few
cdr3_nt: TGTGCCAGCACCCCGTCGGGCTATGGCTACACCTTC
cdr3_aa: CASTPSGYGYTF

v_call: TRBV5-6
j_call: TRBJ2-3
d_call: TRBD2
clone_size: -
cdr3_nt: TGTGCCAGCAGCACTCTAGCGGGGGTAAGCACAGATACGCAGTATTTT
cdr3_aa: CASSTLAGVSTDTQYF

v_call: TRBV7-8
j_call: TRBJ2-7
d_call: -
clone_size: few
cdr3_nt: TGTGCCAGCAGCTTAATGGGGAAAGAACACTACGAGCAGTACTTC
cdr3_aa: CASSLMGKEHYEQYF

v_call: TRBV5-1
j_call: TRBJ2-1
d_call: -
clone_size: -
cdr3_nt: TGCGCCAGCAGCTCCACGACAGGTCGAGTCTTTGGGTTCTTC
cdr3_aa: CASSSTTGRVFGFF

v_call: TRBV30
j_call: TRBJ2-7
d_call: TRBD1
clone_size: -
cdr3_nt: TGTGCCTGGAGTCGGGACAGGGGGCGCGAGCAGTACTTC
cdr3_aa: CAWSRDRGREQYF

v_call: TRBV18
j_call: TRBJ1-4
d_call: -
clone_size: few
cdr3_nt: TGTGCCAGCTCACAAGGGACAACTAATGAAAAACTGTTTTTT
cdr3_aa: CASSQGTTNEKLFF

v_call: TRBV25-1
j_call: TRBJ1-5
d_call: -
clone_size: -
cdr3_nt: TGTGCCAGCAGCCAATCTAATCAGCCCCAGCATTTT
cdr3_aa: CASSQSNQPQHF

v_call: TRBV18
j_call: TRBJ2-7
d_call: TRBD1
clone_size: -
cdr3_nt: TGTGCCAGCTCACCTACCGGGACAGGGGTGGAACAGTACTTC
cdr3_aa: CASSPTGTGVEQYF

v_call: TRBV9
j_call: TRBJ1-1
d_call: TRBD1
clone_size: -
cdr3_nt: TGTGCCAGCAGCGACGCTACCGGGACAGGGTGGAGGAACACTGAAGCTTTCTTT
cdr3_aa: CASSDATGTGWRNTEAFF

v_call: TRBV25-1
j_call: TRBJ2-2
d_call: -
clone_size: many
cdr3_nt: TGTGCCAGCAGTGAAGCGGGGCCCGGGGAGCTGTTTTTT
cdr3_aa: CASSEAGPGELFF

v_call: TRBV9
j_call: TRBJ1-6
d_call: -
clone_size: -
cdr3_nt: TGTGCCAGCAGCCCCAGTTGGGGTGCAAATTCACCCCTCCACTTT
cdr3_aa: CASSPSWGANSPLHF